The rows below give T cell receptor beta chains drawn from one sample of a study of blood T cells in healthy people across ages. From the 5' RACE reads, TCRdb called clonotypes with MiXCR, one entry per CDR3 protein. The sample includes 600,000 to 850,000 distinct CDR3 sequences, more than 20% of them seen just once. These data also formed part of another study, on T cells of mothers and their children.

The sequencing input was blood. The receptors were gathered from a boy aged 10-17 years in good health. The CDR3 runs from the conserved cysteine through the conserved F or W. The D gene is left open where the match is weak. For some rows the clone size is stated as once, few or many, or as a class when expanded; others skip it.

TRBV12-3/TRBV12-4	.	TRBJ1-4	.	CASSLGAVINEKLFF
TRBV10-3	.	.	.	CAISSPGDAAYEQYF
TRBV25-1	.	.	.	CASSAGPSSYEQYF
TRBV6-5	.	TRBJ2-1	few	CASSYGSEGYRNEQFF
TRBV7-6	.	TRBJ2-1	.	CASSSFPTWRGARSF
TRBV6-5	TRBD2	.	few	CASSSPLRSGAYEQYF
TRBV12-3/TRBV12-4	.	TRBJ2-7	.	CASSGDGIPNPHEQYF
TRBV5-1	.	TRBJ2-2	.	CASSPARIANTGELFF
TRBV27	.	TRBJ1-2	few	CASSPLGTGPGYTF
TRBV29-1	TRBD1	TRBJ2-5	few	CSAVPRDREETQYF
TRBV29-1	.	TRBJ2-7	.	CSVSDWGDYEQYF
TRBV6-4	.	TRBJ2-2	.	CASSDWAGGATGELFF
TRBV14	.	TRBJ2-5	.	CASSPLLLTLKETQYF
TRBV6-5	.	.	few	CASSSGDPSSYEQYF
TRBV3-1	.	TRBJ1-6	.	CASSQDGGSPLHF
TRBV5-1	TRBD2	TRBJ2-5	.	CASSGQTSGGQETQYF
TRBV7-9	.	.	few	CASSFKSLEKSEQFF
TRBV15	.	TRBJ1-4	.	CATSRGTDRRNEKLFF
TRBV20-1	TRBD2	TRBJ2-5	.	CSARVRTRDETQYF
TRBV3-1	.	TRBJ2-1	.	CASSQSYEQANEQFF
TRBV12-3/TRBV12-4	TRBD2	TRBJ2-7	.	CASSPGLAEDYEQYF
TRBV5-1	TRBD1	TRBJ2-6	.	CASSLANRRTGGSGANVLTF
TRBV7-2	TRBD2	TRBJ2-7	few	CASSVTSGGAYEQYF
TRBV7-2	.	TRBJ1-2	.	CASSSNPQGGGYTF
TRBV6-1	TRBD2	.	few	CASSNRLARSYEQYF
TRBV4-3	.	TRBJ2-1	.	CASSREASIPGEQFF
TRBV6-5	.	TRBJ1-2	.	CASSYGQGRGYGYTF
TRBV28	TRBD1	TRBJ1-5	.	CASSLFLQGDNQPQHF
TRBV20-1	.	TRBJ2-5	few	CSAVGTQETQYF
TRBV9	TRBD1	TRBJ1-4	.	CASSWDRGDEKLFF
TRBV20-1	.	TRBJ2-3	.	CSAKVMLDTDTQYF
TRBV27	TRBD2	TRBJ2-7	.	CASRPRGDLREQYF
TRBV7-2	.	TRBJ2-2	.	CASIWNQPNTGELFF
TRBV29-1	.	TRBJ2-7	few	CSVEDTGAYEQYF
TRBV7-2	TRBD2	.	few	CASSFGLALSYEQYF
TRBV28	.	TRBJ1-4	few	CASTLTGTVEKLFF
TRBV20-1	TRBD2	TRBJ2-1	few	CSAALRAGGHNEQFF
TRBV2	TRBD2	TRBJ2-1	few	CASSEWGLAGGPSSYNEQFF
TRBV11-2	TRBD2	.	.	CASSFQASGRDEQYF
TRBV2	.	TRBJ2-5	.	CASTQETQYF
TRBV6-1	TRBD1	TRBJ2-7	few	CASSPIGDRRTTYEQYF
TRBV7-2	TRBD2	TRBJ2-2	few	CASSYKSGGYNTGELFF
TRBV28	TRBD2	.	few	CASEGRGTYEQYF
TRBV3-1	TRBD2	TRBJ2-7	.	CASSLRGDQGGYEQYF
TRBV7-8	.	.	few	CASSLEAGSPYEQYF